This record looks at one T cell receptor (beta chain) sequence and its context. This sample stems from a study of blood T cell repertoires in COVID-19. Overall study: Acute and convalescent COVID-19 samples came from the United States, Italy and Spain. T cells, B-cell-depleted T cells, or PBMCs supplied cDNA or gDNA.

The CDR3 consists of 14 residues. From germline, CDR1 is SGHAT and CDR2 FQNNGV. V lost 2 bases and J lost 5, with 10 bases in between. Authors' methods: Amplified reference gene primers provided the basis for estimating nucleated cell counts. Here immunoSEQ multiplex PCR was the method, and the copy in TCRdb shows in-frame clones only, minus some. For V, J and clone size, that table is used; D and trimming come from the DNA. The sample yields about 35,000 clones, about 82% seen once. This sequence originates from a man aged 60-69 years in a cohort sampled during active COVID-19. Sample: peripheral blood. The rearrangement joins TRBV11-2 to TRBJ2-1; D is possibly TRBD2 (5 bases). The CDR3 reads CASSLLRRNNEQFF. The DNA of the CDR3 is TGTGCCAGCAGCTTATTGCGGAGGAACAATGAGCAGTTCTTC.